The 28 T cell receptor beta chains in this list originate from one sample, sequenced in a study of cytomegalovirus exposure and HLA in healthy donors. Generated by immunoSEQ multiplex PCR, the TCRdb table keeps only in-frame clones and is missing some. The table has under 65,000 clones, approximately 95% seen once. Sequencing input: PBMCs. Source of these receptors: a woman under 30 in good health and CMV-seropositive.

The chain couples TRBV5-4 to TRBJ1-2, with 8 bases identical to TRBD1. Germline trimming cut 4 bases from V and 8 bases from J; bases unmatched to any gene: 10. Germline V CDR1 and CDR2: SGHNT, YYREEE (reference sequence). The CDR3 is made up of 14 amino acids. CDR3 DNA sequence: TGTGCCAGCAGCCAGGGGGCAAGCCAGGCAGGCTACACCTTC. It codes for CASSQGASQAGYTF. The full variable domain, in which reference TRBV5-4 and TRBJ1-2 provide the parts outside the CDR3, is ETGVTQSPTHLIKTRGQQVTLRCSSQSGHNTVSWYQQALGQGPQFIFQYYREEENGRGNFPPRFSGLQFPNYSSELNVNALELDDSALYLCASSQGASQAGYTFGSGTRLTVV.

The chain joins TRBV7-2 to TRBJ1-2, with D uncertain. This CDR3 is built from 14 residues. Germline V gene lookup returns CDR1 SGHTA and CDR2 FQGNSA. Trimming left V 1 base short and J 1 base short, with 7 bases between. The DNA of the CDR3 is TGTGCCAGCAGCTTAGACTGGAGTAACTATGGCTACACCTTC. Amino acid sequence: CASSLDWSNYGYTF. Looking up the rest from reference TRBV7-2 and TRBJ1-2 gives the full variable domain: GAGVSQSPSNKVTEKGKDVELRCDPISGHTALYWYRQSLGQGLEFLIYFQGNSAPDKSGLPSDRFSAERTGGSVSTLTIQRTQQEDSAVYLCASSLDWSNYGYTFGSGTRLTVV.

The chain uses TRBV27 and TRBJ2-7, with 9 bases that match TRBD1. After removal of 5 bases from V and 6 bases from J, the junction contained 11 bases not matched to a gene. CDR1 and CDR2 from the germline V gene are MNHEY and SMNVEV (reference sequence). The CDR3 spans 15 residues. CDR3 nucleotides: TGTGCCAGCAGTGAAAATTCCGGGACAGGGTCCGAGCAGTACTTC. This translates into CASSENSGTGSEQYF.

The V call is TRBV2, the J call TRBJ2-1; D is perhaps TRBD2 (6 bases). With 6 bases removed from V and 1 base from J, the gap between germline ends came to 16 bases. Germline lookup yields CDR1 SNHLY and CDR2 FYNNEI. This CDR3 spans 16 amino acids. As DNA, the CDR3 is TGTGCCAGCAGAGGGTATAGCGGTCCTTCCTACAATGAGCAGTTCTTC. Its protein product is CASRGYSGPSYNEQFF.

The chain has TRBV27 and TRBJ2-1; 10 bases fit TRBD2. Unmatched junction bases numbered 8, after V lost 2 bases and J lost 7 bases. CDR3 size: 16 residues. CDR1 is MNHEY and CDR2 is SMNVEV in the germline V gene (reference sequence). CDR3 amino acids: CASSLVSSGSSNEQFF. The CDR3 nucleotides are TGTGCCAGCAGTTTAGTATCTAGCGGGAGTTCTAATGAGCAGTTCTTC.

V and J are TRBV16 and TRBJ2-5; possible D gene TRBD2, 6 bases. Germline V CDR1 and CDR2: KGHSY, FQNENV. There are 14 residues in the CDR3. Trimming stripped 4 bases from V and 1 base from J, with 10 bases between. The CDR3 DNA is TGTGCCAGCAGCCGACTAGGAGCCCAAGAGACCCAGTACTTC. Its protein is CASSRLGAQETQYF.

The rearrangement links TRBV6-1 to TRBJ1-2, with TRBD1 identical over 7 bases. This CDR3 contains 13 residues. The trim removed 11 bases at V and 5 bases at J, leaving 11 bases unmatched. Germline CDR1 reads MNHNS; CDR2 reads SASEGT. The CDR3 DNA reads as TGTGCCGGTCGGTACAGGGGATCATATGGCTACACCTTC. This encodes CAGRYRGSYGYTF.

This chain joins TRBV4-3 and TRBJ2-6; possibly TRBD1 for D (5 bases). Germline V gene sequence: CDR1 LGHNA, CDR2 YSLEER. The CDR3 spans 17 residues. The V and J ends lost 7 bases and 0 bases respectively, with 16 bases between them. This CDR3 reads CASTPNQGSSGANVLTF. CDR3 in DNA: TGCGCCAGCACCCCAAATCAGGGATCCTCTGGGGCCAACGTCCTGACTTTC.

The chain employs TRBV4-2 and TRBJ2-2, with D possibly matching TRBD2 (6 bases). CDR1 LGHNA and CDR2 YNFKEQ come from the germline V gene. V dropped 4 bases and J dropped 0 bases, with 15 bases sitting between them. There are 17 residues in the CDR3. The CDR3 DNA sequence: TGTGCCAGCAGCCCCGGCCCGGGACTGGCGAACACCGGGGAGCTGTTTTTT. Translating it yields CASSPGPGLANTGELFF.

The chain is built from TRBV19 and TRBJ2-5; D possibly corresponds to TRBD2 (5 bases). This CDR3 contains 13 residues. The germline gives CDR1 LNHDA, CDR2 SQIVND (reference sequence). The V gene lost 1 base and the J gene lost 3 bases, with 6 bases spanning the gap. The CDR3, as DNA: TGTGCCAGTAGTATAGGGGGAGAAGAGACCCAGTACTTC. Its translation is CASSIGGEETQYF. The full variable domain, in which reference TRBV19 and TRBJ2-5 provide the parts outside the CDR3, is DGGITQSPKYLFRKEGQNVTLSCEQNLNHDAMYWYRQDPGQGLRLIYYSQIVNDFQKGDIAEGYSVSREKKESFPLTVTSAQKNPTAFYLCASSIGGEETQYFGPGTRLLVL.

This clone was counted a single time. This chain links TRBV19 with TRBJ2-7; D is possibly TRBD1 (5 bases). Trimming removed 4 bases at V and 10 bases at J, with 20 bases between. The germline CDR1 and CDR2 sequences are LNHDA and SQIVND (reference sequence). The CDR3 sequence is 14 residues long. DNA of the CDR3: TGTGCCAGTAGTAGGTATATCAGGGATCCCAAACAGTACTTC. Translating it yields CASSRYIRDPKQYF.

V is TRBV7-9 and J is TRBJ1-1; 9 positions match TRBD1. This CDR3 contains 13 residues. With 9 bases clipped from V and 2 bases from J, the junction kept 4 bases outside the gene matches. Germline CDR1 SEHNR, CDR2 FQNEAQ (reference sequence). The CDR3 loop is CASDRGVNTEAFF. In DNA, the CDR3 is TGTGCCAGTGACAGGGGGGTCAACACTGAAGCTTTCTTT.

This chain uses TRBV9 with TRBJ2-2; D is uncertain. There are 13 residues in the CDR3. The V gene lost 6 bases and the J gene lost 0 bases, with 6 bases spanning the gap. From germline, CDR1 is SGDLS and CDR2 YYNGEE. CDR3 loop: CASNTANTGELFF. CDR3 bases: TGTGCCAGCAACACCGCGAACACCGGGGAGCTGTTTTTT. Combining the CDR3 with reference TRBV9 and TRBJ2-2 gives the whole variable domain DSGVTQTPKHLITATGQRVTLRCSPRSGDLSVYWYQQSLDQGLQFLIQYYNGEERAKGNILERFSAQQFPDLHSELNLSSLELGDSALYFCASNTANTGELFFGEGSRLTVL.

The V call is TRBV6-5, the J call TRBJ2-5; 9 bases are a match to TRBD1. V was pared by 6 bases and J by 5 bases, with 4 bases of the junction left unmatched. Germline V lookup: CDR1 MNHEY, CDR2 SVGAGI. The CDR3 loop spans 13 amino acids. The CDR3 reads CASSTGGRETQYF. Written as DNA, the CDR3 is TGTGCCAGCAGCACAGGGGGCCGGGAGACCCAGTACTTC.

V is TRBV28 and J is TRBJ1-4, with TRBD1 identical over 9 bases. Per germline, CDR1 MDHEN and CDR2 SYDVKM. The CDR3 has 16 amino acids. V was clipped by 6 bases and J by 7 bases; unmatched bases: 12. CDR3 coding DNA: TGTGCCAGCAGAAGTCTGACAGGGGGTCGGGGTGAAAAACTGTTTTTT. Protein sequence: CASRSLTGGRGEKLFF.

The rearrangement links TRBV2 to TRBJ1-4; 7 nucleotides agree with TRBD1. Germline trimming cut 6 bases from V and 8 bases from J; bases unmatched to any gene: 6. CDR1 and CDR2 (germline): SNHLY, FYNNEI. This CDR3 has 13 residues. DNA for the CDR3: TGTGCCAGCAGCAGCAGGGGGGAAGAAAAACTGTTTTTT. Translated: CASSSRGEEKLFF.

The chain combines TRBV5-6 with TRBJ2-3, with a possible D match to TRBD1 (6 bases). CDR3 size: 12 residues. In germline, CDR1 is SGHDT, CDR2 YYEEEE. Trimming pared 5 bases from V and 6 bases from J, leaving 10 bases between. CDR3 sequence reads: CASSYQGDTQYF. The DNA of the CDR3 is TGTGCCAGCAGTTACCAGGGGGATACGCAGTATTTT.

The rearrangement links TRBV9 to TRBJ1-4; D is ambiguous. Germline V gives CDR1 SGDLS, CDR2 YYNGEE. CDR3 length equals 16 residues. V was trimmed by 3 bases and J by 2 bases, leaving 14 bases between them. This CDR3 is CASSGADRTTNEKLFF. The CDR3 DNA reads TGTGCCAGCAGCGGGGCTGACCGTACGACTAATGAAAAACTGTTTTTT.

This clone was seen a single time. V is TRBV6-5 and J is TRBJ2-1; TRBD2 aligns across 8 bases. Germline V CDR1 and CDR2: MNHEY, SVGAGI. The V and J ends lost 6 bases and 8 bases, in that order; junction bases with no gene match: 6. This CDR3 spans 13 amino acids. This chain's CDR3 is CASSQGLVDEQFF. The CDR3 nucleotides are TGTGCCAGCAGCCAGGGACTAGTTGATGAGCAGTTCTTC.

J is TRBJ1-1 and V is TRBV27, with TRBD1 matching over 12 bases. CDR3 length: 18 amino acids. The V segment lost 5 bases and the J segment 4 bases; nucleotides outside the gene matches: 14. Germline V gene sequence: CDR1 MNHEY, CDR2 SMNVEV (reference sequence). CDR3 bases: TGTGCCAGCAGTCACGGGACAGGGGGCGCTTTTAGCGGCACTGAAGCTTTCTTT. Translating gives CASSHGTGGAFSGTEAFF.

This chain joins TRBV5-1 and TRBJ2-7, with TRBD1 matching over 7 bases. The V segment lost 4 bases and the J segment 2 bases; nucleotides outside the gene matches: 9. This CDR3 is built from 15 residues. CDR1 SGHRS and CDR2 YFSETQ come from the germline V gene. The CDR3 spells CASSRGTDRTYEQYF. CDR3 nucleotide sequence: TGCGCCAGCAGCCGTGGGACAGATCGAACCTACGAGCAGTACTTC.

CDR3 nucleotide sequence: TGTGCCAGCAGTTACGCGACAGGGGCCCACGAGCAGTACTTC. This encodes CASSYATGAHEQYF. This sequence joins TRBV27 and TRBJ2-7; 8 nucleotides line up with TRBD1. There are 14 residues in the CDR3. With 4 bases clipped from V and 5 bases from J, the junction kept 7 bases outside the gene matches. Germline-derived CDR1 and CDR2 are MNHEY and SMNVEV (reference sequence).

V is TRBV14 and J is TRBJ1-2; 9 bases are shared with TRBD1. This CDR3 region has 16 residues. The germline V gene encodes CDR1 SGHDN and CDR2 FVKESK. V was pared by 4 bases and J by 2 bases, with 8 bases of the junction left unmatched. Here the CDR3 DNA reads TGTGCCAGCAGCCCCCACAGGGGGCGGATAAACTATGGCTACACCTTC. It yields the protein CASSPHRGRINYGYTF.

This clone was seen just once. CDR3 nucleotides: TGTGCCAGCAGCCACAGGGGAGTAGGGAACACTGAAGCTTTCTTT. Encoded protein: CASSHRGVGNTEAFF. This chain uses TRBV5-5 with TRBJ1-1, with 7 bases lining up with TRBD1. J was trimmed by 1 base and V by 4 bases; bases with no gene match: 7. CDR3 length: 15 amino acids. Germline lookup yields CDR1 SGHKS and CDR2 YYEKEE (reference sequence).

The genes are TRBV4-3 and TRBJ2-7, with TRBD2 matching over 7 bases. V shed 1 base, J shed 2 bases, and the junction held 5 bases outside the gene matches. This CDR3 is built from 15 residues. CDR1 is LGHNA, CDR2 YSLEER, per germline. The CDR3: CASSQVPSGTYEQYF. Written as DNA, the CDR3 is TGCGCCAGCAGCCAAGTTCCTAGCGGAACCTACGAGCAGTACTTC.

The J gene is TRBJ1-4, the V gene TRBV27; the D gene is possibly TRBD1 (6 bases). The CDR3 loop spans 16 amino acids. Trimming shortened V by 6 bases and J by 8 bases, and 22 bases separated the two germline ends. CDR1 is MNHEY and CDR2 is SMNVEV in the germline V gene (reference sequence). CDR3: CASRSGGYRAPEKLFF. CDR3 DNA sequence: TGTGCCAGCAGAAGCGGGGGTTACAGGGCCCCCGAAAAACTGTTTTTT.

The V call is TRBV4-1, the J call TRBJ2-7, with 10 nucleotides matching TRBD2. The CDR3 loop spans 16 amino acids. Per the germline V gene, CDR1 is MGHRA and CDR2 is YSYEKL. Trimming at V came to 0 bases and at J to 0 bases, leaving 2 bases not matched to a gene. The chain's CDR3 is CASSQDTSGVSYEQYF. CDR3 nucleotides: TGCGCCAGCAGCCAAGATACTAGCGGGGTCTCCTACGAGCAGTACTTC.

The chain has TRBV30 and TRBJ1-1, with no clear D. The CDR3 is 11 amino acids. CDR1 GTSNPN and CDR2 SVGIG come from the germline V gene (reference sequence). Between the trimmed V and J ends, which lost 1 base and 7 bases, there was a span of 7 bases. In nucleotides, the CDR3 is TGTGCCTGGAGTGGAGGTGATGAAGCTTTCTTT. As protein: CAWSGGDEAFF.